Below, 8 T cell receptor beta chains from the same sample are listed, as sequenced in a study of T cells in tuberculosis. The repertoire was sequenced with immunoSEQ multiplex PCR; TCRdb's copy has only in-frame clones and lacks some. Of roughly 34,000 clones in the sample, roughly 93% are singletons; the top ten hold over 9.5%. Time point: new active TB diagnosis, blood taken before or within 7 days of starting treatment. This sample comprised PBMCs, obtained at tuberculosis diagnosis. The receptors stem from an adult with tuberculosis.

CDR3 protein: CASSLGDSGLQTQYF. As DNA, the CDR3 is TGCGCCAGCAGCTTGGGGGACTCAGGGCTACAGACCCAGTACTTC. V is TRBV5-1 and J is TRBJ2-5, with D perhaps TRBD2 (6 bases). V dropped 0 bases and J dropped 6 bases, with 15 bases sitting between them. The CDR3 totals 15 residues. Germline lookup yields CDR1 SGHRS and CDR2 YFSETQ.

The V call is TRBV12-5, the J call TRBJ2-5; D not resolved. CDR3 size: 14 residues. V was cut by 5 bases and J by 2 bases, with 12 bases left in between. Germline V CDR1 and CDR2: LGHNT, FRNRAP. CDR3 sequence reads: CASGTPYTQETQYF. In DNA form, the CDR3 reads TGTGCTAGTGGTACCCCATACACGCAAGAGACCCAGTACTTC.

The DNA for the CDR3 is TGTGCCTGGGGGACAGGGCTTAGCACAGATACGCAGTATTTT. Translation gives CAWGTGLSTDTQYF. The chain combines TRBV30 with TRBJ2-3; 9 nucleotides align to TRBD1. From germline, CDR1 is GTSNPN and CDR2 SVGIG (reference sequence). V lost 5 bases to trimming and J lost 0 bases; unmatched junction nucleotides: 3. The CDR3 is made up of 14 amino acids.

This clone was picked up a small number of times. The rearrangement uses TRBV5-6 and TRBJ1-1; 8 positions match TRBD1. The V and J ends lost 4 bases and 4 bases, in that order; junction bases with no gene match: 6. This CDR3 is built from 14 residues. CDR1 is SGHDT and CDR2 is YYEEEE in the germline V gene. The CDR3 nucleotides are TGTGCCAGCAGCATGGGGACAGGAGCCACTGAAGCTTTCTTT. The encoded protein is CASSMGTGATEAFF.

This sequence joins TRBV19 and TRBJ1-1; 11 bases map to TRBD1. There are 15 residues in the CDR3. V dropped 5 bases and J dropped 2; count of bases not matched to a gene: 4. Per germline, CDR1 LNHDA and CDR2 SQIVND (reference sequence). The CDR3 DNA reads TGTGCCAGTAGTCCGGACAGGGGGCGAAACACTGAAGCTTTCTTT. This encodes CASSPDRGRNTEAFF.

The rearrangement joins TRBV28 to TRBJ1-1; tentatively, D is TRBD1 (6 bases). CDR1 is MDHEN and CDR2 is SYDVKM in the germline V gene. The CDR3 covers 15 residues. Trimming stripped 5 bases from V and 1 base from J, with 14 bases between. As DNA, the CDR3 is TGTGCCAGCAGTCCCTCCGCCAGGGGGAACACTGAAGCTTTCTTT. This codes for CASSPSARGNTEAFF. The complete variable domain, with remaining parts taken from reference TRBV28 and TRBJ1-1, reads DVKVTQSSRYLVKRTGEKVFLECVQDMDHENMFWYRQDPGLGLRLIYFSYDVKMKEKGDIPEGYSVSREKKERFSLILESASTNQTSMYLCASSPSARGNTEAFFGQGTRLTVV.

The chain recombines TRBV6-5 with TRBJ2-3; the D is unclear. The germline V and J ends were trimmed by 0 bases and 6 bases, with 7 bases remaining between them. The CDR3 spans 13 residues. Germline assignment: CDR1 MNHEY and CDR2 SVGAGI. In nucleotides, the CDR3 is TGTGCCAGCAGTTACTCTGCCGGGGATACGCAGTATTTT. It encodes CASSYSAGDTQYF.

V and J are TRBV9 and TRBJ2-3; 9 bases map to TRBD1. The V and J ends lost 3 bases and 0 bases, in that order; junction bases with no gene match: 11. Germline CDR1 SGDLS, CDR2 YYNGEE. CDR3 length equals 18 residues. The DNA for the CDR3 is TGTGCCAGCAGCGATAATCCGGGACAGGGTGAGAGCACAGATACGCAGTATTTT. It is translated as CASSDNPGQGESTDTQYF.